The 5 T cell receptor beta chains reported below all come from one sample, sequenced in a study of sequential checkpoint blockade in melanoma. This table comes from immunoSEQ multiplex PCR, and its TCRdb copy is limited to in-frame clones, with some not included. In the table there are thousands of clones, about 73% of which are singletons. Stated treatment: randomized to nivolumab then ipilimumab (arm A) or the reverse (arm B). The input for sequencing was CD8+ T cells sorted from blood (inferred from file names), taken from a patient given nivolumab and ipilimumab in sequence. The receptors here all came from a human donor with melanoma.

Only a few counts were recorded for this clone. This chain links TRBV27 with TRBJ1-1; the match to TRBD1 covers 7 bases. The V segment lost 4 bases and the J segment 0 bases; nucleotides outside the gene matches: 2. Germline lookup yields CDR1 MNHEY and CDR2 SMNVEV (reference sequence). The length of the CDR3 is 14 residues. In DNA form, the CDR3 reads TGTGCCAGCAGTTCAGGGGGAATGAACACTGAAGCTTTCTTT. Its protein is CASSSGGMNTEAFF.

The DNA of the CDR3 is TGTGCCAGCAGTTCTGGTGCAGGGGTAGCGGGGGGCCTTAGCACAGATACGCAGTATTTT. Translated: CASSSGAGVAGGLSTDTQYF. The chain links TRBV2 to TRBJ2-3; 10 nucleotides agree with TRBD2. With 5 bases clipped from V and 0 bases from J, the junction kept 17 bases outside the gene matches. Germline CDR1 SNHLY, CDR2 FYNNEI. This CDR3 is 20 amino acids long.

The genes are TRBV4-1 and TRBJ2-3; possible D gene TRBD1, 6 bases. The CDR3 is 12 residues long. Germline loops: CDR1 MGHRA, CDR2 YSYEKL. The V gene lost 4 bases and the J gene lost 9 bases, with 11 bases spanning the gap. The CDR3 sequence is CASSPFDRTQYF. As DNA, the CDR3 is TGCGCCAGCAGCCCCTTCGACAGGACGCAGTATTTT.

The chain is built from TRBV7-8 and TRBJ2-7, with 12 bases that match TRBD2. Looked up from germline, CDR1 is SGHVS and CDR2 is FQNEAQ. V dropped 5 bases and J dropped 0; count of bases not matched to a gene: 8. The CDR3 has 17 amino acids. CDR3 protein: CASSTSGGLSRSYEQYF. The DNA for the CDR3 is TGTGCCAGCAGCACTAGCGGGGGGCTCTCCCGCTCCTACGAGCAGTACTTC.

The J gene is TRBJ2-3, the V gene TRBV5-4; 15 bases match TRBD2. Germline assignment: CDR1 SGHNT and CDR2 YYREEE (reference sequence). The CDR3 has 17 amino acids. The V gene end was trimmed by 4 bases and the J gene end by 1 base; junction bases not matched to a gene: 4. The CDR3 spells CASSGLAGGLRTDTQYF. CDR3 DNA: TGTGCCAGCAGCGGACTAGCGGGGGGGTTACGCACAGATACGCAGTATTTT. The full variable domain, completed using reference TRBV5-4 and TRBJ2-3, is ETGVTQSPTHLIKTRGQQVTLRCSSQSGHNTVSWYQQALGQGPQFIFQYYREEENGRGNFPPRFSGLQFPNYSSELNVNALELDDSALYLCASSGLAGGLRTDTQYFGPGTRLTVL.